This TCR beta chain originates from a study of shared clonotypes between healthy human individuals (dated by TCRdb to about 2020). For the study in its entirety: The cohort comprised a couple of women and a few men aged 18 to 49 years. Per donor, leukapheresis produced somewhere between about 0.9 and 9.5 billion PBMCs. To increase sequencing depth and limit assay-specific biases, TCR repertoire library preparation and sequencing were carried out by different laboratories using diverse techniques. For each donor, three plates each were used for CD4 naive and CD4 memory, two plates were used for CD8 naive, and one plate was used for CD8 memory. Blood TCR repertoires of about five healthy adults were deeply sequenced to estimate repertoire size and the extent of clonotype sharing between individuals. The paper as a whole reports these results and caveats: Naive subsets generally had larger estimated clonotype richness than memory subsets did. Based on pairwise subsampling, the degree of clonotype sharing among donors was expected to be affected by sequencing depth. Sampling was restricted to blood, and TCR repertoires in tissues likely differ from the TCR repertoires found in blood. Clonotypes shared by all four sorted-subset donors showed higher generation probabilities than non-shared clonotypes. Sharing across a handful of donors was observed for 4.5% to 6.5% of naive CD4, under 4% of naive CD8, roughly 2.3% of memory CD4, and around 0.44% of memory CD8 clonotypes. Even with the large sequencing depth, rarefaction of the sorted-subset datasets indicated that sequencing was incomplete. Because the study included only a small number of donors, the genetic and exposure-history diversity represented was limited.

Using the deep immunoSEQ assay, multiplex PCR amplified TCR CDR3 regions from genomic DNA. Extracted genomic DNA from each cell subset was distributed evenly across all wells of several immunoSEQ 96-well plates, and each plate was treated as a replicate. For sorted subsets, each replicate PCR was loaded with 200 ng genomic DNA, equivalent to roughly 30,000 T cell genomes. Purified libraries were quantified with a Qubit 3.0 fluorometer, sized on a Bioanalyzer 2100, and re-quantified with the KAPA Library Quantification kit. Every immunoSEQ 96-well plate was sequenced on a dedicated single-read 150-cycle Illumina NextSeq 550 flow cell. In the authors' own workflow: The immunoSEQ output contained only junctional sequences without quality scores, so filtering could not match that applied to full-length reads. Sequences were annotated with PyIR, a Python wrapper for IgBLAST v1.9, and V/J genes and CDR3 were assigned using IMGT germline references. Reads were removed for weak V/J assignments (E-value above 1e-6), missing CDR3, stop codons, out-of-frame junctions, or ambiguous translated residues. V3J clonotypes were defined as sequences sharing the same inferred V gene, J gene, and CDR3 amino acid sequence. Percentage overlap between repertoires was calculated by dividing the number of shared unique clonotypes by the size of the smaller repertoire. Repertoire richness was assessed with RTK rarefaction, the Chao1 estimator, and Recon v2.1 estimates of unobserved clonotypes. Generation probabilities for all TCRbeta clonotypes obtained by the gDNA method from a handful of donors were computed using OLGA. TCRdb re-hosts the immuneACCESS table, in-frame sequences only. Its copies lack some clones; in the studies checked, an unresolved V gene accounts for under half of them, and the cause for the rest is not known. V, J and clone size reflect that table, while D and trimming were determined from the DNA. The sample profile shows some 1,900,000 clones; about 94% of them were found once. The ten largest clones capture more than 0.95% of the sample.

A note on this clone: Its recognized antigen is unknown. Per-base qualities were not stored, and no clone one base away is much larger.

CD8 naive samples were CD45RO-negative cells positively selected for CCR7, giving a CD45RA+CCR7+ population that excluded TemRA cells. Donors were healthy HIV-negative adults with no recently reported acute infections or vaccinations. Only Caucasian adults living in Nashville, Tennessee, USA were represented among the donors. Blood was obtained by leukapheresis, after which PBMCs were separated by Ficoll-Histopaque density gradient centrifugation and cryopreserved in liquid nitrogen vapor phase. Analytical flow cytometry was used to check the purity and quantity of every magnetically sorted T cell population. From each sorted fraction, genomic DNA was isolated and quantified by UV absorbance on a Nanodrop 2000c. The TCR originated in a man younger than 35 in good health. Specimen: naive CD8+ T cells sorted from blood. This specimen's cell subset or site label, interpreted: CD45RA+CCR7+.

The CDR3 reads as follows: CASSQNLGLVGGELFF. The bases are TGTGCCAGCAGCCAGAACCTGGGACTAGTTGGCGGGGAGCTGTTTTTT. Rearrangement joined TRBV4-2 to TRBJ2-2; TRBD2 aligns with 8 central bases. V is cut back by 3 bases and J by 7 bases, with 10 bases in the junction unmatched. Taken from cysteine to phenylalanine, the CDR3 has 16 residues. CDR3 DNA is the only sequence kept; it has 48 bases, read in frame from the first base. Sequences LGHNA (CDR1) and YNFKEQ (CDR2) are obtained from the germline V gene.